This T cell receptor (beta chain) was identified in a study of blood T cell repertoires in COVID-19. The germline V gene has CDR1 WNHNN and CDR2 SYGVQD (reference sequence). The CDR3 is 15 residues long. Trimming removed 0 bases from V and 2 bases from J, with 8 bases in between. Sequencing used immunoSEQ multiplex PCR; TCRdb keeps in-frame clones, though not all of them. The table has under 130,000 clones, roughly 76% seen once. The specimen sequenced was peripheral blood. V is TRBV10-1 and J is TRBJ1-5; D gene ambiguous. The TCR originated in a woman in her 70s with acute or convalescent COVID-19. In nucleotides, the CDR3 is TGCGCCAGCAGTGAGTCGGGCCAGGGCAATCAGCCCCAGCATTTT. It yields the protein CASSESGQGNQPQHF.